This entry describes one TCR beta chain. Without a recorded count, this clonotype is taken to be medium-sized (0.01 to 0.1%) from its frequency. What antigen it recognizes has not been identified. This sample was included in a study of T cell clusters in autoimmune cytopenias (dated by TCRdb to about 2019). In the study overall: Per sample, TRB sequencing gave a median depth of roughly 50,000 reads and a median of approximately 2,400 distinct TRB clonotypes. Peripheral blood TRB and IGH repertoires were sequenced in autoimmune cytopenia patients at active disease and during treatment follow-up, alongside healthy, CLL and autoimmune hepatitis controls. The goal of the study was to find out whether patients with autoimmune cytopenia have a disease-specific immune repertoire signature that could be used as a blood-based biomarker. The study at large found these results: The cluster-lack signature was not observed for secondary cytopenia versus CLL, as the signature was apparently masked by the dominant lymphoma-associated repertoire. Compared with active autoimmune hepatitis patients, healthy donors had almost three times as many exclusive TRB clusters, a finding consistent with an autoimmunity-wide signature. TRB repertoire shifts, with less even repertoires observed in secondary cytopenia and CLL, were mostly attributed to lymphoma bias rather than autoimmunity. The GLIPH analysis suggested a lack of physiological T cell clusters in primary autoimmune cytopenia patients, since a few dozen clusters were exclusive to healthy donors whereas more than 15 were exclusive to patients. The T cell clusters were defined only in silico, and the functional role of the clusters was left to be validated experimentally.

The germline V gene (reference sequence) yields MNHEY for CDR1 and SMNVEV for CDR2. The CDR3 spans 13 residues, from the cysteine through the phenylalanine. The nucleotide record is missing. Each sample's TRB amplification started from 200 to 300 ng of peripheral blood genomic DNA, which corresponds to tens of thousands of genome equivalents. To amplify TRB rearrangements, a touch-down multiplex PCR protocol was run with the TRB-A and TRB-B primer pools combined in a single tube. Two consecutive PCR reactions with Phusion HS II polymerase added Illumina adapters and sample indices to the amplicons. Amplicons were gel-purified with the NucleoSpin Gel and PCR Clean-up kit, then quantified by Qubit and quality-checked on an Agilent 2100 Bioanalyzer. Libraries were sequenced on an Illumina MiSeq using 600-cycle, single-indexed, paired-end runs. On the study's bioinformatics: Alignment and assembly of TRB reads were performed with MiXCR version 2.1.12 and the default MiXCR reference library. A clone was defined by each unique CDR3 nucleotide sequence, and the analysis included only productive sequences supported by at least two reads. Repertoire diversity was assessed with alpha-parameterized diversity profiles (alpha 0 to 5), including the Shannon (alpha 1) and Simpson (alpha 2) indices, which were computed with an R script. Combinatorial TRB VJ usage was calculated with the tcR package and was compared between cohorts by principal component analysis performed with ade4. Using GLIPH, TCRbeta CDR3s were clustered on pairs of cohorts matched for age and read depth, and a Wilcoxon test was used to compare cluster frequencies. The reads were reprocessed in TCRdb, with one entry per CDR3 protein sequence and no accompanying DNA. The V and J calls come from TCRdb's annotation, not from the publication. The table held for this sample gives about 1,600 distinct CDR3 sequences. 69% of the sample is in the top ten clones.

The source of this sequence is a human donor with an autoimmune cytopenia, with autoimmune hepatitis or in good health (not recorded which). In this chain, TRBV27 is recombined with TRBJ2-7; as DNA is missing, the TRBD1 call by TCRdb cannot be tested. The sequenced sample consisted of peripheral blood. The CDR3 is CASSYGRGYEQYF.